This is a list of T cell receptor beta chains from one sample in a study of glioma-infiltrating T cells after dendritic cell vaccination. Some clones are missing from TCRdb's copy, which holds only in-frame ones; the method was immunoSEQ multiplex PCR. The sample yields 85,000 to 100,000 clones, about 85% seen once. The specimen was blood, collected after dendritic cell vaccination. These receptors were collected from a human donor with glioblastoma. CDR3s include the opening cysteine and the closing phenylalanine or tryptophan. Each record gives: CDR3 DNA, CDR3 protein, D gene, clone size, J gene, V gene. A D gene is named only where the DNA matches it firmly. A row's size may be missing; if present it is once, few, many or a size class.

TGTGCCAGCAGTTACTCGATGCGAGCAGGACAGCCCCAGCATTTT | CASSYSMRAGQPQHF | NA | NA | TRBJ1-5 | TRBV6-5
TGTGCCATCAGCCTAGCGGGGGGGCATGGAGATACGCAGTATTTT | CAISLAGGHGDTQYF | TRBD2 | few | TRBJ2-3 | TRBV10-3
TGTGCCAACGCACAGGGGGCTGGCTACGAGCAGTACTTC | CANAQGAGYEQYF | TRBD1 | NA | TRBJ2-7 | TRBV6-1
TGTGCCAGCAGCCTCCCGGGACTAGCGCTGAACACCGGGGAGCTGTTTTTT | CASSLPGLALNTGELFF | TRBD2 | NA | TRBJ2-2 | TRBV7-2
TGTGCCAGCAGTCAGCCGGGACTAGCGGGAGGGCAGGGGGAGACCCAGTACTTC | CASSQPGLAGGQGETQYF | TRBD2 | NA | TRBJ2-5 | TRBV2
TGCGCCAGCAGGTCGGGGGGCGGATACGAGCAGTACTTC | CASRSGGGYEQYF | NA | NA | TRBJ2-7 | TRBV5-1
TGTGCCAGCAGTGTACCGGGACAGGGGGTATTTTGGGACACTGAAGCTTTCTTT | CASSVPGQGVFWDTEAFF | TRBD1 | NA | TRBJ1-1 | TRBV6-1
TGTGCCAGCAGCCTAAACAGGAACACTGAAGCTTTCTTT | CASSLNRNTEAFF | NA | NA | TRBJ1-1 | TRBV7-2
TGCGCCAGCAGTTCTAGGGGGTATGAGCAGTTCTTC | CASSSRGYEQFF | NA | few | TRBJ2-1 | TRBV5-1
TGTGCCAGCAGCTCGAGCCAGCGGACTTACAATGAGCAGTTCTTC | CASSSSQRTYNEQFF | NA | NA | TRBJ2-1 | TRBV5-6
TGTGCCAGCAGCCAAGCCGGGACTAGCGGGAGGGCCAACGAGCAGTACTTC | CASSQAGTSGRANEQYF | TRBD2 | NA | TRBJ2-7 | TRBV4-2
TGTGCCAGCATCAAAGGCGGGACAGATCCCATGAACACTGAAGCTTTCTTT | CASIKGGTDPMNTEAFF | TRBD1 | NA | TRBJ1-1 | TRBV25-1
TGTGCCTGGAGTGTAGGCAGGGGTGTCTCCGGGGAGCTGTTTTTT | CAWSVGRGVSGELFF | NA | NA | TRBJ2-2 | TRBV30
TGTGCCAGCATGGAGTTCCGGGACAACTCCTACGAGCAGTACTTC | CASMEFRDNSYEQYF | NA | once | TRBJ2-7 | TRBV6-5
TGTGCCTGGAGTTCTCCGACAGGTTTGGGAAATCAGCCCCAGCATTTT | CAWSSPTGLGNQPQHF | NA | NA | TRBJ1-5 | TRBV30
TGTGCCACCAGCAGGACTGAAGCGGGGGACTACGAGCAGTACTTC | CATSRTEAGDYEQYF | TRBD2 | NA | TRBJ2-7 | TRBV15
TGTGCCAGCAGCGTAGGCGCATCCTACCAAGAGACCCAGTACTTC | CASSVGASYQETQYF | NA | NA | TRBJ2-5 | TRBV9
TGTGCCAGCAGCTGGACTAGCGGGGGACTAAGCACAGATACGCAGTATTTT | CASSWTSGGLSTDTQYF | TRBD2 | NA | TRBJ2-3 | TRBV7-2
TGTGCCAGTAGGCAGGACGGGACAAATAATCAGCCCCAGCATTTT | CASRQDGTNNQPQHF | NA | NA | TRBJ1-5 | TRBV19
TGTGCCAGCAGTCGGACAGGGCCCTACGAGCAGTACTTC | CASSRTGPYEQYF | TRBD1 | once | TRBJ2-7 | TRBV6-5
TGTGCCAGCAGCTTAGGGGGGGTCTCCTACAATGAGCAGTTCTTC | CASSLGGVSYNEQFF | NA | NA | TRBJ2-1 | TRBV11-2
TGTGCCAGCTGTTCCGGAGGTAATCAGCCCCAGCATTTT | CASCSGGNQPQHF | NA | NA | TRBJ1-5 | TRBV28
TGTGCCAGCACTTCTCTGGCGGGGGGCGGGTACAATGAGCAGTTCTTC | CASTSLAGGGYNEQFF | TRBD2 | NA | TRBJ2-1 | TRBV7-6
TGTGCCAGCAGTGTGTTGACAGGGATCCTCGCTGAAGCTTTCTTT | CASSVLTGILAEAFF | TRBD1 | NA | TRBJ1-1 | TRBV6-1
TGTGCCAGCAGTCCGCCGGGACAGGGGACCGATGAGCAGTTCTTC | CASSPPGQGTDEQFF | TRBD1 | NA | TRBJ2-1 | TRBV5-4
TGTGCCAGTAGGCCACAGGGGACACCTTCTAATGAAAAACTGTTTTTT | CASRPQGTPSNEKLFF | TRBD1 | NA | TRBJ1-4 | TRBV19
TGCGCCAGCAGCCAAGGCGGGTGGCTAGCGGGTGGGAAGTACCAAGAGACCCAGTACTTC | CASSQGGWLAGGKYQETQYF | TRBD2 | NA | TRBJ2-5 | TRBV4-3
TGCGCCAGCAGCCAAGATACCATCCAGTCTGGAAACACCATATATTTT | CASSQDTIQSGNTIYF | NA | many | TRBJ1-3 | TRBV4-3
TGTGCCAGCAGTTATGAGGGTAACTATGGCTACACCTTC | CASSYEGNYGYTF | NA | NA | TRBJ1-2 | TRBV6-5
TGCGCCAGCAGCTTGGCCGAGGCCAACAGGGGAGCTAATGAAAAACTGTTTTTT | CASSLAEANRGANEKLFF | TRBD1 | NA | TRBJ1-4 | TRBV5-1
TGTGCCACCGGAAGGGAGAATCGGGCCCGCGAGCAGTACTTC | CATGRENRAREQYF | NA | NA | TRBJ2-7 | TRBV27
TGTGCCAGCAGCTTAAGTCCCGGAGAAACTGAAGCTTTCTTT | CASSLSPGETEAFF | NA | NA | TRBJ1-1 | TRBV7-3
TGTGCCAGCAGTGTTTATCGGGGAGGGGGGTATGGCTACACCTTC | CASSVYRGGGYGYTF | NA | NA | TRBJ1-2 | TRBV2
TGTGCCAGCAGCGCGACGGGACAGGGAATGACCGGGGAGCTGTTTTTT | CASSATGQGMTGELFF | TRBD1 | NA | TRBJ2-2 | TRBV9
TGTGCCAGCAGAAATACCGGGACAGGGGGTAGTGCTTTCTTT | CASRNTGTGGSAFF | TRBD1 | once | TRBJ1-1 | TRBV5-6
TGTGCCAGCAGTTTTAGTAGGGGTATTCCTAATGAAAAACTGTTTTTT | CASSFSRGIPNEKLFF | NA | NA | TRBJ1-4 | TRBV28